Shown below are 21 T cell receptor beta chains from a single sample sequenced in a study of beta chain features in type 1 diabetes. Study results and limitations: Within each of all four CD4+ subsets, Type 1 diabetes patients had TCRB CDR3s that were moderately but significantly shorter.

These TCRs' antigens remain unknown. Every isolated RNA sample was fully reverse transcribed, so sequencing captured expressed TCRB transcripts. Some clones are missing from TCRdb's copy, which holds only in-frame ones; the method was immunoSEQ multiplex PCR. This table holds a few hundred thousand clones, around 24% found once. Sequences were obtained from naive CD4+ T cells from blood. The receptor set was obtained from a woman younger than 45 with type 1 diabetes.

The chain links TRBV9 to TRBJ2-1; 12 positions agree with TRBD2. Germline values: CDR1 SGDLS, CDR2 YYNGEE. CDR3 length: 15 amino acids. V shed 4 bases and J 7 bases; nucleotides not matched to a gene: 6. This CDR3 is CASSTTSGSSNEQFF. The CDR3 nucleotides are TGTGCCAGCAGCACGACTAGCGGGAGTTCGAATGAGCAGTTCTTC.

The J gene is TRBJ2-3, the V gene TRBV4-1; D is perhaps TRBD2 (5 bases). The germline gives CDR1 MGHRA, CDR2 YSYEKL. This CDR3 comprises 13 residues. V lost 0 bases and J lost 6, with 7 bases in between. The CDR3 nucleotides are TGCGCCAGCAGCCAAGAGGACTTTGATACGCAGTATTTT. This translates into CASSQEDFDTQYF.

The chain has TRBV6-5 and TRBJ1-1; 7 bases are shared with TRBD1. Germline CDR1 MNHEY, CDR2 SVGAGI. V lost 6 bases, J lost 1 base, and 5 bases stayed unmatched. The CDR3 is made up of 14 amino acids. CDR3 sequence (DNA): TGTGCCAGCAGCAAGGGACAGCAGAACACTGAAGCTTTCTTT. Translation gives CASSKGQQNTEAFF.

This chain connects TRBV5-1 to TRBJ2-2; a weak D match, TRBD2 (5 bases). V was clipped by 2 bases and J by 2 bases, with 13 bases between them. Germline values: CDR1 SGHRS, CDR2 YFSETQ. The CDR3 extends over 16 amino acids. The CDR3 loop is CASSFRAAINTGELFF. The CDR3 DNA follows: TGCGCCAGCAGCTTCCGAGCGGCAATTAACACCGGGGAGCTGTTTTTT.

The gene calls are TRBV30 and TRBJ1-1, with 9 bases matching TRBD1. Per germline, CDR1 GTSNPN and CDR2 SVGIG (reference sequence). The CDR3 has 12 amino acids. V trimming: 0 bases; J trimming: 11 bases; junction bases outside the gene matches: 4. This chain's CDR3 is CAWSVQGALAFF. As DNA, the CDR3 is TGTGCCTGGAGTGTACAGGGGGCGCTGGCTTTCTTT. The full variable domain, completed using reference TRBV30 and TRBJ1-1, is SQTIHQWPATLVQPVGSPLSLECTVEGTSNPNLYWYRQAAGRGLQLLFYSVGIGQISSEVPQNLSASRPQDRQFILSSKKLLLSDSGFYLCAWSVQGALAFFGQGTRLTVV.

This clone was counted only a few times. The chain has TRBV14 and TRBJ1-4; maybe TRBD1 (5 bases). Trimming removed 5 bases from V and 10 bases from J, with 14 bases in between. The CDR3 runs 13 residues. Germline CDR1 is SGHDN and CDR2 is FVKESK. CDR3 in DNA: TGTGCCAGCAGCTTAGGGGAATCCGCAAAACTGTTTTTT. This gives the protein CASSLGESAKLFF.

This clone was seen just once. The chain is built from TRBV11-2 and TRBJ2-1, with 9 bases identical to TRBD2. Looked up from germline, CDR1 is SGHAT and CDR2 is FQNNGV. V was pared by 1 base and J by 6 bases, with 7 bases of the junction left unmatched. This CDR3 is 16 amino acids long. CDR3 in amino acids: CASSLVAGEWVNEQFF. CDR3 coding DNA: TGTGCCAGCAGCTTAGTAGCGGGAGAATGGGTCAATGAGCAGTTCTTC.

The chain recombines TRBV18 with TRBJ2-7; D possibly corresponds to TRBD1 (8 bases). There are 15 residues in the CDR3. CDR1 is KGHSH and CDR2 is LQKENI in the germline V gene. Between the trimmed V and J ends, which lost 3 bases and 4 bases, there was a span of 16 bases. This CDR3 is CASSPWEGQVYEQYF. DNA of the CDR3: TGTGCCAGCTCACCCTGGGAGGGACAGGTTTACGAGCAGTACTTC.

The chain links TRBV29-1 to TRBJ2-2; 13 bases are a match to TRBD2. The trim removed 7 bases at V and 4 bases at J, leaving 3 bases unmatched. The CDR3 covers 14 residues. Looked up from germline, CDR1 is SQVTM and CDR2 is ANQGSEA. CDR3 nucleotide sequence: TGCAGCGGGGGACTAGCGGGAAGCACCGGGGAGCTGTTTTTT. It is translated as CSGGLAGSTGELFF.

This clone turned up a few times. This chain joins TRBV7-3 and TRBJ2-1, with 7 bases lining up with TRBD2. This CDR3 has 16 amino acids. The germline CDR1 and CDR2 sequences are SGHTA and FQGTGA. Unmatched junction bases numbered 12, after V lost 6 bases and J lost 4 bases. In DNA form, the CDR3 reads TGTGCCAGCAGACTAACGGGGGGAGTGGGTTACAATGAGCAGTTCTTC. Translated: CASRLTGGVGYNEQFF.

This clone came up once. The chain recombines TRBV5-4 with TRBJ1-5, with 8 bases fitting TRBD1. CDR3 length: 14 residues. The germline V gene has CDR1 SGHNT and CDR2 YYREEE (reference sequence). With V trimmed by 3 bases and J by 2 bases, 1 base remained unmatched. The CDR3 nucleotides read TGTGCCAGCAGCTCGGACAGGGGCAATCAGCCCCAGCATTTT. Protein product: CASSSDRGNQPQHF.

The CDR3 spells CAWRRVRALGANTEAFF. In DNA, the CDR3 is TGTGCCTGGAGACGCGTGAGGGCCCTCGGCGCGAACACTGAAGCTTTCTTT. The genes are TRBV30 and TRBJ1-1; the D is unclear. The CDR3 contains 17 residues. Germline CDR1 reads GTSNPN; CDR2 reads SVGIG (reference sequence). V was clipped by 3 bases and J by 1 base, with 21 bases between them. The variable domain in full, with the rest retrieved from reference TRBV30 and TRBJ1-1, is SQTIHQWPATLVQPVGSPLSLECTVEGTSNPNLYWYRQAAGRGLQLLFYSVGIGQISSEVPQNLSASRPQDRQFILSSKKLLLSDSGFYLCAWRRVRALGANTEAFFGQGTRLTVV.

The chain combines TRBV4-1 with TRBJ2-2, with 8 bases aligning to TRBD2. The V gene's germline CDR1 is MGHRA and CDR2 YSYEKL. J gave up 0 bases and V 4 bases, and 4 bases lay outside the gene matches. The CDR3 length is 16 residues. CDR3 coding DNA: TGCGCCAGCAGCCTGAAGCGGGAGTCGAACACCGGGGAGCTGTTTTTT. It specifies CASSLKRESNTGELFF.

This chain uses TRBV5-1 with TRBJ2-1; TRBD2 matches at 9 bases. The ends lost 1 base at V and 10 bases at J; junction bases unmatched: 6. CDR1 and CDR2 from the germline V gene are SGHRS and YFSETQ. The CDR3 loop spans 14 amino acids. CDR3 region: CASSLLSGSGEQFF. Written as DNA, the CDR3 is TGCGCCAGCAGCTTGCTTAGCGGGAGCGGGGAGCAGTTCTTC.

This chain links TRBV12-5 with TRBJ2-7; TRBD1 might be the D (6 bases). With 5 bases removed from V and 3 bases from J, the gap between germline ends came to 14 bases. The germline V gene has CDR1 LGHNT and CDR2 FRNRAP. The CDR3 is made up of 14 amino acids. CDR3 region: CASGLSGTSYEQYF. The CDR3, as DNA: TGTGCTAGTGGTCTCTCCGGGACAAGCTACGAGCAGTACTTC.

The CDR3 nucleotides read TGTGCCAGCAGCTTGGGACAGGGCAACAATGAGCAGTTCTTC. Residues: CASSLGQGNNEQFF. J is TRBJ2-1 and V is TRBV7-8; 9 nucleotides line up with TRBD1. CDR3 size: 14 residues. Germline CDR1 and CDR2: SGHVS and FQNEAQ. V shed 3 bases, J shed 5 bases, and the junction held 2 bases outside the gene matches.

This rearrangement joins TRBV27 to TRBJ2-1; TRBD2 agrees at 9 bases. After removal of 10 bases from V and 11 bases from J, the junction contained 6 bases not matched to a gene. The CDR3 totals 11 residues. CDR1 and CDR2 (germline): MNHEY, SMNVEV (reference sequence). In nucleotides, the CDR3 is TGTGCCACGGGACTAGCATTCCAGCAGTTCTTC. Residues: CATGLAFQQFF.

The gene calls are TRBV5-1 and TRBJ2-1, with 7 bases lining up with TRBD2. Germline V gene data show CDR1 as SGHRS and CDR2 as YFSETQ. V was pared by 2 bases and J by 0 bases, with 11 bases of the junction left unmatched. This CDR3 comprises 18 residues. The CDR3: CASSFPRMAGDSYNEQFF. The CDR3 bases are TGCGCCAGCAGCTTCCCCCGAATGGCGGGAGACTCCTACAATGAGCAGTTCTTC.

CDR3 loop: CASSGRDSPYEQYF. The CDR3 region has the DNA TGTGCCAGCTCAGGCCGGGACAGTCCGTACGAGCAGTACTTC. The chain links TRBV18 to TRBJ2-7, with 7 bases lining up with TRBD1. After removal of 5 bases from V and 4 bases from J, the junction contained 8 bases not matched to a gene. CDR3 size: 14 residues. Germline values: CDR1 KGHSH, CDR2 LQKENI.

In nucleotides, the CDR3 is TGTGCCAGCAGCCAAACCGAGCAGGGCTACGAGCAGTACTTC. The encoded protein is CASSQTEQGYEQYF. The chain joins TRBV5-4 to TRBJ2-7; D is perhaps TRBD1 (5 bases). CDR3 size: 14 residues. Germline loops: CDR1 SGHNT, CDR2 YYREEE (reference sequence). V shed 4 bases and J shed 3 bases, with 14 bases lying between them.

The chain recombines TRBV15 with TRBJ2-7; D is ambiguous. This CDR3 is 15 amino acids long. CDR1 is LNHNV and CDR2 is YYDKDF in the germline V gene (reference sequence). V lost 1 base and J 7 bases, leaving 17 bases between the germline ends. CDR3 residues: CATSRVPVRYWEQYF. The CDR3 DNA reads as TGTGCCACCAGCAGAGTACCGGTCAGGTATTGGGAGCAGTACTTC.